Each of the 29 T cell receptor beta chains below was sequenced from the same sample in a study of graft-versus-host responses after intestinal transplantation. Clones were sequenced by immunoSEQ multiplex PCR, and TCRdb holds only the in-frame ones, with some missing. The sample has about 120,000 clones, 90% seen once. Their antigens remain unidentified. Sample: unstimulated CD4+ T cells sorted from spleen or lymph node cells, taken before intestinal transplant. Receptor source: a human donor who received an intestinal transplant.

This chain connects TRBV7-9 to TRBJ2-4; possible D gene TRBD1, 6 bases. Germline CDR1 and CDR2: SEHNR and FQNEAQ (reference sequence). Trimming took off 5 bases at V and 9 bases at J, with 14 bases between the two ends. The CDR3 sequence is 13 residues long. CDR3 residues: CASSAPGVVIQYF. The CDR3 coding sequence is TGTGCCAGCAGCGCCCCAGGGGTGGTCATTCAGTACTTC.

CDR3 protein: CASSLTGTSGGARETQYF. CDR3 sequence (DNA): TGCGCCAGCAGCCTGACCGGGACTAGCGGGGGGGCAAGGGAGACCCAGTACTTC. V is TRBV5-1 and J is TRBJ2-5, with 16 bases identical to TRBD2. The CDR3 is 18 amino acids. Germline CDR1 reads SGHRS; CDR2 reads YFSETQ. With V trimmed by 4 bases and J by 5 bases, 11 bases remained unmatched.

The chain is built from TRBV6-6 and TRBJ2-2; the D is unclear. The V and J ends lost 4 bases and 4 bases respectively, with 4 bases between them. Germline V gene lookup returns CDR1 MNHNY and CDR2 SVGAGI (reference sequence). CDR3 length equals 12 residues. In DNA form, the CDR3 reads TGTGCCAGCAGTTCGCGCACCGGGGAGCTGTTTTTT. Its translation: CASSSRTGELFF.

The chain carries TRBV19 and TRBJ2-7; unclear D gene. With 9 bases removed from V and 6 bases from J, the gap between germline ends came to 18 bases. The germline gives CDR1 LNHDA, CDR2 SQIVND (reference sequence). This CDR3 has 13 amino acids. The CDR3: CASAYGFESEQYF. The CDR3 DNA reads as TGTGCCAGCGCGTACGGTTTTGAGTCCGAGCAGTACTTC.

This chain joins TRBV4-1 and TRBJ2-3, with 8 bases identical to TRBD2. Germline values: CDR1 MGHRA, CDR2 YSYEKL. The J segment lost 5 bases and the V segment lost 3 bases, leaving 4 bases of the junction unmatched. There are 14 residues in the CDR3. In nucleotides, the CDR3 is TGCGCCAGCAGCCATAGCGGGACTGAAGATACGCAGTATTTT. Its translation is CASSHSGTEDTQYF.

V usage is TRBV6-5 and J usage is TRBJ2-3; D is unclear. The CDR3 contains 14 residues. The germline V and J ends were trimmed by 0 bases and 9 bases, with 13 bases remaining between them. Germline V gene sequence: CDR1 MNHEY, CDR2 SVGAGI. As DNA, the CDR3 is TGTGCCAGCAGTTACTCTAGCTACACTCAAACGCAGTATTTT. Translation gives CASSYSSYTQTQYF.

The rearrangement joins TRBV5-1 to TRBJ2-3; 8 bases are a match to TRBD2. This CDR3 comprises 15 residues. J lost 2 bases, V lost 0 bases, and 2 bases had no gene match. The germline V gene encodes CDR1 SGHRS and CDR2 YFSETQ. CDR3 DNA sequence: TGCGCCAGCAGCTTGGGCGGGGGGTACACAGATACGCAGTATTTT. Translation: CASSLGGGYTDTQYF.

This sequence joins TRBV7-6 and TRBJ1-6, with TRBD1 matching 7 bases. CDR1 is SGHVS, CDR2 FNYEAQ, per germline. Trimming cost V 4 bases and J 8 bases; bases outside gene matches: 5. The CDR3 has 14 residues. CDR3 sequence (DNA): TGTGCCAGCAGCTCGAGGACAGGAGATTCACCCCTCCACTTT. Residues: CASSSRTGDSPLHF.

The chain has TRBV6-5 and TRBJ1-2; D gene ambiguous. Trimming took 0 bases from V and 5 from J, leaving 10 bases between them. Germline V gene data show CDR1 as MNHEY and CDR2 as SVGAGI. The CDR3 has 14 residues. Here the CDR3 DNA reads TGTGCCAGCAGTTACTCCGGGAGCCCTTATGGCTACACCTTC. It translates to CASSYSGSPYGYTF.

The V call is TRBV13, the J call TRBJ1-4; a possible D gene is TRBD1 (5 bases). V dropped 5 bases and J dropped 3 bases, with 25 bases sitting between them. Germline CDR1 PRHDT, CDR2 FYEKMQ (reference sequence). The CDR3 has 19 amino acids. CDR3 amino acids: CASSKTRGDMLAANEKLFF. CDR3 DNA sequence: TGTGCCAGCAGCAAAACAAGGGGCGACATGCTGGCGGCTAATGAAAAACTGTTTTTT.

This chain uses TRBV5-5 with TRBJ2-5; 7 bases are a match to TRBD1. The V and J ends lost 4 bases and 7 bases, in that order; junction bases with no gene match: 16. In germline, CDR1 is SGHKS, CDR2 YYEKEE (reference sequence). The CDR3 totals 16 residues. For the CDR3, the DNA is TGTGCCAGCAGCGGGCTAGGACAGGAGGCAACTGGGACCCAGTACTTC. Protein: CASSGLGQEATGTQYF.

The CDR3 is CASRSGTGGKNIQYF. The CDR3 bases are TGTGCCAGCAGGAGCGGGACAGGGGGGAAAAACATTCAGTACTTC. The chain links TRBV6-1 to TRBJ2-4; 11 nucleotides line up with TRBD1. Germline CDR1 reads MNHNS; CDR2 reads SASEGT. The CDR3 spans 15 residues. Losses at the gene ends were 6 bases for V and 4 bases for J; bases not matched to a gene: 5.

This chain connects TRBV6-5 to TRBJ2-6; D perhaps matches TRBD2 (5 bases). Trimming stripped 6 bases from V and 1 base from J, with 10 bases between. Germline CDR1 and CDR2: MNHEY and SVGAGI. The CDR3 spans 15 residues. The CDR3 nucleotides read TGTGCCAGCAGGATGACGGGGTCTGGGGCCAACGTCCTGACTTTC. Its protein is CASRMTGSGANVLTF.

V usage is TRBV18 and J usage is TRBJ2-1; TRBD1 matches 8 bases. The CDR3 contains 17 residues. The germline V gene encodes CDR1 KGHSH and CDR2 LQKENI. The J segment lost 5 bases and the V segment lost 2 bases, leaving 11 bases of the junction unmatched. CDR3 sequence (DNA): TGTGCCAGCTCACCAGTGGTGGGGGACAGGCGAGACAATGAGCAGTTCTTC. It translates to CASSPVVGDRRDNEQFF.

This rearrangement joins TRBV30 to TRBJ2-1; 8 bases map to TRBD2. After removal of 4 bases from V and 2 bases from J, the junction contained 1 base not matched to a gene. The CDR3 has 13 amino acids. CDR1 and CDR2 from the germline V gene are GTSNPN and SVGIG (reference sequence). The DNA of the CDR3 is TGTGCCTGGACAGCGGGAGCCTACAATGAGCAGTTCTTC. Translating gives CAWTAGAYNEQFF.

The J gene is TRBJ2-7, the V gene TRBV7-2; tentative D call: TRBD1 (5 bases). CDR1 is SGHTA, CDR2 FQGNSA, per germline. This CDR3 is 12 amino acids long. Trimming pared 4 bases from V and 3 bases from J, leaving 7 bases between. CDR3 residues: CASSSQGYEQYF. CDR3 DNA sequence: TGTGCCAGCAGCTCGCAGGGCTACGAGCAGTACTTC.

V and J are TRBV6-1 and TRBJ2-2, with 9 bases identical to TRBD2. V was pared by 7 bases and J by 1 base, with 4 bases of the junction left unmatched. Per the germline V gene, CDR1 is MNHNS and CDR2 is SASEGT. This CDR3 comprises 15 residues. CDR3 amino acids: CASNVAGVNTGELFF. The CDR3 nucleotides are TGTGCCAGCAATGTAGCGGGAGTGAACACCGGGGAGCTGTTTTTT.

The V gene is TRBV28, the J gene TRBJ2-7, with 7 bases matching TRBD2. This CDR3 region has 18 residues. Germline V gene lookup returns CDR1 MDHEN and CDR2 SYDVKM. The junction had 21 bases not matched to a gene; V was cut back by 4 bases and J by 6 bases. As DNA, the CDR3 is TGTGCCAGCAGTTCGGGGGGACCGGGACGGACTAGAGGTAGCGAGCAGTACTTC. Amino acids: CASSSGGPGRTRGSEQYF.

This clone was seen a single time. V gene TRBV9 combines with J gene TRBJ2-4, with 8 positions matching TRBD1. The CDR3 totals 18 residues. Trimming took 0 bases from V and 5 from J; bases not matched to a gene: 13. CDR1 is SGDLS, CDR2 YYNGEE, per germline. CDR3 sequence reads: CASSVGGTGYSPQNIQYF. CDR3 DNA sequence: TGTGCCAGCAGCGTAGGAGGGACAGGTTATTCCCCCCAAAACATTCAGTACTTC.

The rearrangement uses TRBV6-1 and TRBJ1-3; D is ambiguous. The CDR3 runs 15 residues. Trimming took 1 base from V and 0 from J, leaving 7 bases between them. Germline V CDR1 and CDR2: MNHNS, SASEGT. The CDR3 coding sequence is TGTGCCAGCAGTGAAGACGGTGTCTCTGGAAACACCATATATTTT. It yields the protein CASSEDGVSGNTIYF.

This rearrangement joins TRBV6-6 to TRBJ2-5; D may be TRBD1 (6 bases). The V end was cut by 6 bases, the J end by 3 bases, with 14 bases between. The CDR3 is 14 residues long. From germline, CDR1 is MNHNY and CDR2 SVGAGI (reference sequence). The CDR3 sequence is CASSPGTFEETQYF. The CDR3 DNA follows: TGTGCCAGCAGCCCCGGGACATTCGAAGAGACCCAGTACTTC.

The genes are TRBV5-6 and TRBJ1-1; 7 bases map to TRBD1. Germline V lookup: CDR1 SGHDT, CDR2 YYEEEE. The CDR3 spans 15 residues. V dropped 2 bases and J dropped 1; count of bases not matched to a gene: 5. The CDR3 loop reads CASSFRQGRNTEAFF. In nucleotides, the CDR3 is TGTGCCAGCAGCTTTCGACAGGGCCGGAACACTGAAGCTTTCTTT.

The chain links TRBV29-1 to TRBJ2-1; 9 bases are shared with TRBD1. V was pared by 5 bases and J by 0 bases, with 2 bases of the junction left unmatched. The CDR3 is 14 residues long. The germline CDR1 and CDR2 sequences are SQVTM and ANQGSEA. This chain's CDR3 is CSVPGQGSYNEQFF. The CDR3 DNA reads as TGCAGCGTTCCGGGACAGGGCTCCTACAATGAGCAGTTCTTC.

V gene TRBV6-6 combines with J gene TRBJ2-1; 7 positions match TRBD2. V was clipped by 2 bases and J by 6 bases; unmatched bases: 7. This CDR3 is built from 15 residues. Germline values: CDR1 MNHNY, CDR2 SVGAGI (reference sequence). The DNA for the CDR3 is TGTGCCAGCAGTTACCTATTAGGGAGGGTCAATGAGCAGTTCTTC. It yields the protein CASSYLLGRVNEQFF.

The gene calls are TRBV7-2 and TRBJ2-5; D gene unclear. Matching the DNA end better, TRBJ2-7 makes the J call doubtful. The CDR3 is 15 amino acids. Germline V gene lookup returns CDR1 SGHTA and CDR2 FQGNSA. Here the CDR3 DNA reads TGTGCCAGCAGCTTAGATACCCGGAGCTCCTACGAGCAGTACTTC. This sequence encodes CASSLDTRSSYEQYF.

The chain is built from TRBV9 and TRBJ1-2; 7 bases match TRBD1. The CDR3 covers 13 residues. V shed 3 bases and J 6 bases; nucleotides not matched to a gene: 5. Germline V CDR1 and CDR2: SGDLS, YYNGEE. The CDR3 sequence: CASSAGQRDGYTF. CDR3 DNA sequence: TGTGCCAGCAGCGCGGGACAGAGGGATGGCTACACCTTC.

This clone has a handful of counts. The CDR3 nucleotides read TGTGCCAGCAGCTTGCTACAGGCTGGGGGCTACACCTTC. It specifies CASSLLQAGGYTF. The V and J genes are TRBV5-6 and TRBJ1-2, with D possibly TRBD1 on 5 matching bases. With 1 base removed from V and 8 bases from J, the gap between germline ends came to 12 bases. This CDR3 has 13 amino acids. Per germline, CDR1 SGHDT and CDR2 YYEEEE.

The chain combines TRBV11-2 with TRBJ1-2; D gene uncertain. Germline values: CDR1 SGHAT, CDR2 FQNNGV. V was shortened by 3 bases and J by 5 bases, with 10 bases between the two germline ends. CDR3 length: 13 residues. Here the CDR3 reads CASSFSPGYGYTF. The CDR3 nucleotides read TGTGCCAGCAGCTTCTCTCCGGGGTATGGCTACACCTTC.

The V call is TRBV5-1, the J call TRBJ2-7; D perhaps matches TRBD1 (6 bases). CDR3 length equals 16 residues. V lost 3 bases and J 0 bases, leaving 16 bases between the germline ends. Germline assignment: CDR1 SGHRS and CDR2 YFSETQ. CDR3 nucleotide sequence: TGCGCCAGCAGCTCTGGACAGTACATGAGCTCCTACGAGCAGTACTTC. Translating gives CASSSGQYMSSYEQYF. Combining the CDR3 with reference TRBV5-1 and TRBJ2-7 gives the whole variable domain KAGVTQTPRYLIKTRGQQVTLSCSPISGHRSVSWYQQTPGQGLQFLFEYFSETQRNKGNFPGRFSGRQFSNSRSEMNVSTLELGDSALYLCASSSGQYMSSYEQYFGPGTRLTVT.